Listed here are 25 T cell receptor beta chains from one sample, sequenced in a study of shared clonotypes between healthy human individuals. The method was immunoSEQ multiplex PCR; TCRdb's version includes in-frame clones alone and lacks a portion of them. The table shows 2 million to 3 million clones, with 90% to 95% occurring only once. The specimen was naive CD4+ T cells from PBMCs. Documented subset: CD45RA+ positively selected. These receptors were taken from a man aged 18 to 30 in good health. Some clones in this sample may be carry-over from other donors' samples.

The V call is TRBV30, the J call TRBJ2-7, with 13 bases identical to TRBD2. Germline trimming cut 8 bases from V and 6 bases from J; bases unmatched to any gene: 13. This CDR3 contains 15 residues. CDR1 is GTSNPN, CDR2 SVGIG, per germline (reference sequence). This CDR3 is CAARAGTSGNIEQYF. DNA for the CDR3: TGTGCCGCTAGAGCTGGGACTAGCGGGAATATCGAGCAGTACTTC.

The chain has TRBV6-1 and TRBJ2-5; 7 positions match TRBD1. This CDR3 has 15 residues. CDR1 is MNHNS, CDR2 SASEGT, per germline. V lost 2 bases to trimming and J lost 5 bases; unmatched junction nucleotides: 8. The CDR3, as DNA: TGTGCCAGCAGTGAAAATCTCGACAGGGTTGAGACCCAGTACTTC. Amino acids: CASSENLDRVETQYF.

The chain has TRBV2 and TRBJ2-7; 11 nucleotides agree with TRBD2. This CDR3 region has 16 residues. The germline gives CDR1 SNHLY, CDR2 FYNNEI. V was clipped by 8 bases and J by 0 bases; unmatched bases: 9. CDR3 protein: CASGRASGRLSYEQYF. The DNA of the CDR3 is TGTGCCAGCGGGCGGGCTAGCGGGAGGCTCTCCTACGAGCAGTACTTC.

The genes are TRBV2 and TRBJ2-1; 11 positions match TRBD2. This CDR3 is 18 amino acids long. Looked up from germline, CDR1 is SNHLY and CDR2 is FYNNEI. The V gene end was trimmed by 2 bases and the J gene end by 0 bases; junction bases not matched to a gene: 6. The CDR3 reads CASSEPSGRTPSYNEQFF. The CDR3, as DNA: TGTGCCAGCAGTGAACCTAGCGGGAGGACCCCCTCCTACAATGAGCAGTTCTTC.

This clone was recorded once. The same CDR3 also results from other DNA sequences found in this sample. The chain couples TRBV29-1 to TRBJ1-5, with 7 nucleotides matching TRBD1. CDR1 is SQVTM, CDR2 ANQGSEA, per germline. V was pared by 6 bases and J by 0 bases, with 2 bases of the junction left unmatched. There are 13 residues in the CDR3. The CDR3 reads CSVRQGSNQPQHF. The DNA of the CDR3 is TGCAGCGTACGACAGGGTAGCAATCAGCCCCAGCATTTT.

CDR3 in amino acids: CASSYPGQLNEKLFF. CDR3 in DNA: TGTGCCAGCAGCTACCCGGGACAGTTAAATGAAAAACTGTTTTTT. The chain carries TRBV5-8 and TRBJ1-4, with 7 bases aligning to TRBD1. Trimming at V came to 3 bases and at J to 5 bases, leaving 7 bases not matched to a gene. CDR1 SGHTS and CDR2 YDEGEE come from the germline V gene. The CDR3 loop spans 15 amino acids.

The rearrangement joins TRBV9 to TRBJ1-2, with a possible D match to TRBD1 (5 bases). This CDR3 has 12 amino acids. Germline assignment: CDR1 SGDLS and CDR2 YYNGEE. V dropped 2 bases and J dropped 7 bases, with 9 bases sitting between them. The CDR3 region has the DNA TGTGCCAGCAGCGTTCCAGGGCTTGGCTACACCTTC. Protein: CASSVPGLGYTF.

V gene TRBV5-5 combines with J gene TRBJ1-5, with D possibly matching TRBD1 (6 bases). Germline CDR1 and CDR2: SGHKS and YYEKEE (reference sequence). This CDR3 contains 14 residues. V gave up 4 bases and J gave up 4 bases, with 12 bases separating them. The CDR3 DNA reads as TGTGCCAGCAGCACTCAAGGGGGGAATCAGCCCCAGCATTTT. Protein product: CASSTQGGNQPQHF.

This chain links TRBV19 with TRBJ2-1; 10 nucleotides align to TRBD2. The germline V gene has CDR1 LNHDA and CDR2 SQIVND (reference sequence). With V trimmed by 2 bases and J by 7 bases, 8 bases remained unmatched. This CDR3 contains 16 residues. CDR3 loop: CASSISSGRAVNEQFF. CDR3 coding DNA: TGTGCCAGTAGTATATCCAGCGGGAGGGCCGTAAATGAGCAGTTCTTC.

The chain has TRBV6-6 and TRBJ2-1, with D perhaps TRBD1 (7 bases). Germline V gives CDR1 MNHNY, CDR2 SVGAGI (reference sequence). V shed 4 bases and J shed 4 bases, with 14 bases lying between them. This CDR3 has 15 residues. The CDR3 sequence: CASSSAGQKYNEQFF. The CDR3 DNA sequence: TGTGCCAGCAGTTCGGCGGGACAGAAATACAATGAGCAGTTCTTC.

Turning to this clone: At the DNA level, this CDR3 is encoded by other sequences in the same sample as well. The chain links TRBV28 to TRBJ2-3; D is unclear. Germline lookup yields CDR1 MDHEN and CDR2 SYDVKM. The CDR3 is 11 amino acids. V lost 6 bases and J lost 3, with 4 bases in between. The CDR3 reads CASSSTDTQYF. DNA of the CDR3: TGTGCCAGCAGCAGTACAGATACGCAGTATTTT.

This clone was seen once. J is TRBJ2-7 and V is TRBV7-9; TRBD1 agrees at 8 bases. CDR1 is SEHNR, CDR2 FQNEAQ, per germline (reference sequence). CDR3 length: 15 amino acids. V lost 3 bases to trimming and J lost 5 bases; unmatched junction nucleotides: 9. The DNA of the CDR3 is TGTGCCAGCAGCTTTTCAAGGACAGGGTCGGACGAGCAGTACTTC. Protein sequence: CASSFSRTGSDEQYF. Full variable domain (outside the CDR3, taken from reference TRBV7-9 and TRBJ2-7): DTGVSQNPRHKITKRGQNVTFRCDPISEHNRLYWYRQTLGQGPEFLTYFQNEAQLEKSRLLSDRFSAERPKGSFSTLEIQRTEQGDSAMYLCASSFSRTGSDEQYFGPGTRLTVT.

This rearrangement joins TRBV4-1 to TRBJ2-3; weak D call: TRBD2 (7 bases). V was pared by 0 bases and J by 0 bases, with 16 bases between. The CDR3 spans 18 residues. CDR1 is MGHRA, CDR2 YSYEKL, per germline. This chain's CDR3 is CASSQEGAGALSTDTQYF. The CDR3 DNA is TGCGCCAGCAGCCAAGAGGGTGCGGGGGCCCTTAGCACAGATACGCAGTATTTT.

The gene calls are TRBV25-1 and TRBJ1-4, with D possibly matching TRBD1 (6 bases). The ends were cut back, 4 bases at V and 2 bases at J, with 11 bases in the middle. This CDR3 region has 15 residues. The germline CDR1 and CDR2 sequences are MGHDK and SYGVNS. CDR3 sequence: CASSVYRETNEKLFF. The DNA for the CDR3 is TGTGCCAGCAGTGTATACAGGGAGACTAATGAAAAACTGTTTTTT.

The genes are TRBV4-1 and TRBJ2-7; D call uncertain. Trimming pared 6 bases from V and 2 bases from J, leaving 20 bases between. CDR3 size: 16 residues. Germline CDR1 and CDR2: MGHRA and YSYEKL. The CDR3 spells CASSPSTSPVPYEQYF. CDR3 DNA: TGCGCCAGCAGTCCAAGTACCTCGCCAGTTCCCTACGAGCAGTACTTC.

The chain recombines TRBV5-1 with TRBJ2-3, with no clear D. Germline assignment: CDR1 SGHRS and CDR2 YFSETQ. V dropped 0 bases and J dropped 3 bases, with 8 bases sitting between them. The CDR3 loop spans 14 amino acids. The CDR3 nucleotides are TGCGCCAGCAGCTTGGGGAGAATGACAGATACGCAGTATTTT. Translating it yields CASSLGRMTDTQYF. The full variable domain, completed using reference TRBV5-1 and TRBJ2-3, is KAGVTQTPRYLIKTRGQQVTLSCSPISGHRSVSWYQQTPGQGLQFLFEYFSETQRNKGNFPGRFSGRQFSNSRSEMNVSTLELGDSALYLCASSLGRMTDTQYFGPGTRLTVL.

Concerning this clone itself: This same CDR3 is encoded by further DNA sequences in the sample. V gene TRBV6-1 combines with J gene TRBJ1-2; D gene ambiguous. The CDR3 spans 14 residues. Germline V lookup: CDR1 MNHNS, CDR2 SASEGT. V lost 0 bases and J 5 bases, leaving 10 bases between the germline ends. CDR3 loop: CASSEAGRSYGYTF. The CDR3 DNA sequence: TGTGCCAGCAGTGAAGCGGGGAGGTCTTATGGCTACACCTTC.

This chain links TRBV29-1 with TRBJ2-2; maybe TRBD2 (5 bases). The CDR3 runs to 11 residues. V was shortened by 4 bases and J by 7 bases, with 7 bases between the two germline ends. Germline CDR1 SQVTM, CDR2 ANQGSEA. The CDR3 region has the DNA TGCAGCGTTGGAGGGTTCGGGGAGCTGTTTTTT. It encodes CSVGGFGELFF.

V and J are TRBV5-6 and TRBJ2-5; 7 bases align to TRBD2. Germline CDR1 is SGHDT and CDR2 is YYEEEE. This CDR3 is 15 amino acids long. Germline trimming cut 4 bases from V and 1 base from J; bases unmatched to any gene: 7. In DNA form, the CDR3 reads TGTGCCAGCAGCCGAGCCGGGAGGCCCCAAGAGACCCAGTACTTC. Translating gives CASSRAGRPQETQYF. Complete variable domain (other parts from reference TRBV5-6 and TRBJ2-5): DAGVTQSPTHLIKTRGQQVTLRCSPKSGHDTVSWYQQALGQGPQFIFQYYEEEERQRGNFPDRFSGHQFPNYSSELNVNALLLGDSALYLCASSRAGRPQETQYFGPGTRLLVL.

The genes are TRBV7-9 and TRBJ2-1, with 10 bases identical to TRBD2. From germline, CDR1 is SEHNR and CDR2 FQNEAQ (reference sequence). With V trimmed by 6 bases and J by 6 bases, 5 bases remained unmatched. The CDR3 covers 14 residues. This CDR3 is CASREAGGPNEQFF. The CDR3 DNA is TGTGCCAGCAGAGAAGCGGGAGGGCCCAATGAGCAGTTCTTC.

V is TRBV6-1 and J is TRBJ2-7; a possible D gene is TRBD1 (6 bases). The CDR3 runs 15 residues. Trimming removed 1 base from V and 6 bases from J, with 16 bases in between. Germline V gene lookup returns CDR1 MNHNS and CDR2 SASEGT. CDR3 region: CASSEGGPPLSEQYF. The CDR3 nucleotides read TGTGCCAGCAGTGAAGGGGGGCCCCCGTTGAGCGAGCAGTACTTC.

The V call is TRBV7-2, the J call TRBJ1-2; D unresolved. Germline V lookup: CDR1 SGHTA, CDR2 FQGNSA. Trimming pared 4 bases from V and 7 bases from J, leaving 13 bases between. The CDR3 runs 13 residues. CDR3 sequence reads: CASSSSPEGGYTF. CDR3 nucleotide sequence: TGTGCCAGCAGCTCAAGTCCAGAGGGTGGCTACACCTTC.

This clone has only a few counts. This sequence joins TRBV12-2 and TRBJ1-5; the table's D gene call, TRBD1, was not cross checked with the DNA. TRBV12-2 is a recognized pseudogene. The length of the CDR3 is 16 residues. CDR3 region: CASRLTAEGAEQPQHF. The CDR3 DNA follows: TGTGCAAGTCGCCTGACTGCGGAGGGGGCTGAGCAGCCCCAGCATTTT.

This clone was detected once. The chain employs TRBV5-4 and TRBJ2-3; D remains unclear. Germline CDR1 SGHNT, CDR2 YYREEE (reference sequence). CDR3 length equals 16 residues. Deletions cut 0 bases from V and 2 bases from J, with 13 bases between. The CDR3 protein is CASSLGGLGYTDTQYF. DNA for the CDR3: TGTGCCAGCAGCTTGGGCGGTTTGGGTTACACAGATACGCAGTATTTT.

This sequence joins TRBV5-4 and TRBJ1-3; 9 nucleotides align to TRBD1. The germline V gene has CDR1 SGHNT and CDR2 YYREEE (reference sequence). Losses at the gene ends were 2 bases for V and 1 base for J; bases not matched to a gene: 4. This CDR3 has 16 amino acids. DNA for the CDR3: TGTGCCAGCAGCTTAGACAGGGGGGGGTCTGGAAACACCATATATTTT. It specifies CASSLDRGGSGNTIYF.